This T cell receptor (beta chain) originates from a study of shared clonotypes between healthy human individuals. Donors, healthy HIV-negative adults, lacked recent acute infections or vaccinations. Notes on this clone: Its cognate antigen is unknown.

This CDR3 is built from 13 residues. V dropped 3 bases and J dropped 2 bases, with 8 bases sitting between them. Germline V gene sequence: CDR1 SGDLS, CDR2 YYNGEE. The study's findings and limits: Though the depth was large, rarefaction showed that sorted-subset sequencing was incomplete.

The protocol was immunoSEQ multiplex PCR, while the TCRdb copy is restricted to in-frame clones and leaves out a portion. The table lists roughly 2 million clones, 90% to 95% of them singletons, with 0.13% in the top ten. Material: naive CD4+ T cells sorted from blood. The subset: CD45RA+ positively selected. This rearrangement joins TRBV9 to TRBJ1-1; TRBD1 is a possible D gene (5 bases). The source of this sequence is a man aged 18 to 29 in good health. The chain's CDR3 is CASSARVNTEAFF. As DNA, the CDR3 is TGTGCCAGCAGCGCCAGGGTTAACACTGAAGCTTTCTTT. The full variable domain, completed using reference TRBV9 and TRBJ1-1, is DSGVTQTPKHLITATGQRVTLRCSPRSGDLSVYWYQQSLDQGLQFLIQYYNGEERAKGNILERFSAQQFPDLHSELNLSSLELGDSALYFCASSARVNTEAFFGQGTRLTVV.